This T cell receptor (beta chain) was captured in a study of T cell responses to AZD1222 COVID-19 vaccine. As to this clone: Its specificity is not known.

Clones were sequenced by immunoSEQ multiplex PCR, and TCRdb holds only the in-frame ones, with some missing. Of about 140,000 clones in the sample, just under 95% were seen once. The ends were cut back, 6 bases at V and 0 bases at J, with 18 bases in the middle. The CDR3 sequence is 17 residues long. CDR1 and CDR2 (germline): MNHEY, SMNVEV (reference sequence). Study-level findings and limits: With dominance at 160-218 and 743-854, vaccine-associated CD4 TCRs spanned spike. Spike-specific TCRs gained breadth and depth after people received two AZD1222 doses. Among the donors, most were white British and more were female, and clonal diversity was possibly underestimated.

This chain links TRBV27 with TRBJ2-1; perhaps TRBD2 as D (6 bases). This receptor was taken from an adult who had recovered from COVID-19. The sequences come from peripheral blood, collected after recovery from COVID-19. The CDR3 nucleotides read TGTGCCAGCAGCCTAAAACTAGCTCCGAGCTCCTACAATGAGCAGTTCTTC. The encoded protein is CASSLKLAPSSYNEQFF.